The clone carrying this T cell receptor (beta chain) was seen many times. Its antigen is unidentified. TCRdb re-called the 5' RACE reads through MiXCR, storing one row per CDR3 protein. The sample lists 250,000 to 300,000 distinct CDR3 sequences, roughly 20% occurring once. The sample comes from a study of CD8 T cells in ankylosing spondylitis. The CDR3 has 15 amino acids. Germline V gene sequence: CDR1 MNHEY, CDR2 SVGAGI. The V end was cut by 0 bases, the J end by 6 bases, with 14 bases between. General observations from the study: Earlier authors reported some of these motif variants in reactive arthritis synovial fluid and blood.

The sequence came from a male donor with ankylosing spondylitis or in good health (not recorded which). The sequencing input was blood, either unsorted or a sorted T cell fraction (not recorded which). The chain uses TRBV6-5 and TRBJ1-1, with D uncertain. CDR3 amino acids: CASSYSGGIRPEAFF. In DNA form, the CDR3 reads TGTGCCAGCAGTTACTCGGGCGGAATTAGGCCTGAAGCTTTCTTT.